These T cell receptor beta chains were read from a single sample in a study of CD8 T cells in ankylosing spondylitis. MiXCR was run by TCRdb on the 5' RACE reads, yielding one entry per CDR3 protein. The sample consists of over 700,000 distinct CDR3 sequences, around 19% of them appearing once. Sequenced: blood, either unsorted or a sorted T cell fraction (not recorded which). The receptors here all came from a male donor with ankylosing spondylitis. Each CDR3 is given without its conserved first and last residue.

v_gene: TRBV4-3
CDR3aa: ASSQVKDSYEQY

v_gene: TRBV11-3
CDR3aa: ASSLDLGELF

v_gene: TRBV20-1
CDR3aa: SARDPQGANYGYT

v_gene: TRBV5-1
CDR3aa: ASSDPSGDYGYT

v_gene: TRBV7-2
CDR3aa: ASSRTGGNNYGYT

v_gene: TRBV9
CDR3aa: ASSVVAGGGANVLT

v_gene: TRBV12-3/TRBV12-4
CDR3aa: ASSLVRAANTGELF

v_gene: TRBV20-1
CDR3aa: SARDGVNTEAF

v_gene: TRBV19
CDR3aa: ASSIGHIGEQY

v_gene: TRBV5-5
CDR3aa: ASSLQGPDEKLF

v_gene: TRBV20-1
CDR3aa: SAVSLAGGSYNEQF

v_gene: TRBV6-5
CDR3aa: ATTSGYEQY

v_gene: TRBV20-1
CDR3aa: SALPEAGSTDTQY

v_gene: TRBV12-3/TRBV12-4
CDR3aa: ASREGQSYEQY

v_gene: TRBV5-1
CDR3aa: ASMGQGINTEAF

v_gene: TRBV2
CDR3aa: ASSAWGNSPLH

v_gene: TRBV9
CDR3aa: ASSPRDYLSYEQY

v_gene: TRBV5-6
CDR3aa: ASSLTGTDTEAF

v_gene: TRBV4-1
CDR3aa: ASSLVPGQGENTEAF

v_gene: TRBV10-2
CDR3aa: ASSADRSTDTQY

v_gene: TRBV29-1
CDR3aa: SVEGASGPYEQY

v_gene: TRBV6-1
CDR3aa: ASSPNLADLYNEQF

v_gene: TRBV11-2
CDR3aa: ASSPPSRIGGNYNEQF

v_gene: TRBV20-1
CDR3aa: SARTGADYGYT

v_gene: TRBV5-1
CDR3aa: ASSLWGQGVVSYEQY

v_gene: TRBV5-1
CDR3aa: ASSVDHYNEQF

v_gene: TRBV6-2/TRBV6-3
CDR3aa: ASSYLPPTPDMREQF

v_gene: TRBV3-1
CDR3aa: ASRDIAGANTGELF

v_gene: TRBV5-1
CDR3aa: ASSLDSAASTDTQY

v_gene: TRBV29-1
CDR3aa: SVAGTSITDTQY

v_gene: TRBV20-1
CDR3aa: SARDWGGSTDTQY

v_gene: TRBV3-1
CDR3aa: ASSFRQGYGGYT

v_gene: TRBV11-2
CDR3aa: ASRSGTNYEQY

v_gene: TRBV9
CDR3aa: ASSVKLAASYNEQF

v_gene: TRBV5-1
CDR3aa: AVYGYT

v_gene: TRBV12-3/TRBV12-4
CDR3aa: ASSRDRGKNEQY

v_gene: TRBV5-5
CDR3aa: ASRTAASDTQY

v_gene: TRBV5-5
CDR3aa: ASSLTSVENYGYT

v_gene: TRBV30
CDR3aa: AWNLGTNSPLH